The rows below give T cell receptor beta chains drawn from one sample of a study of radiation and T cells in renal cell carcinoma. TCRdb's copy holds only in-frame clones and misses some; the assay was immunoSEQ multiplex PCR. Of 24,000 or so clones listed, roughly 64% are singletons. Sequenced material: tumor tissue, taken from a patient whose treatment was nephrectomy without radiotherapy. Receptors originate from a man in his forties with renal cell carcinoma. CDR3s include the opening cysteine and the closing phenylalanine or tryptophan. Each record gives: D gene, J gene, clone size, V gene, CDR3 DNA, CDR3 protein. D genes are given only for firm matches. Size is omitted from some rows. Given values are once, few, many or a class for expanded clones.

- TRBJ1-4 few TRBV19 TGTGCCAGTAGCCTCCGGGGGGCCGCTAATGAAAAACTGTTTTTT CASSLRGAANEKLFF
- TRBJ1-1 - TRBV14 TGTGCCAGCAGCCAAGGGCCCGGGGCTGAAGCTTTCTTT CASSQGPGAEAFF
TRBD2 TRBJ2-7 medium-sized TRBV6-5 TGTGCCAGCAGCCGATCAGGGTCGGGAGGGAGCGAGCAGTACTTC CASSRSGSGGSEQYF
TRBD1 TRBJ1-2 few TRBV19 TGTGCCAGTAGTGTAGCCGGGACAGCGGGATTATATGGCTACACCTTC CASSVAGTAGLYGYTF
- TRBJ1-5 few TRBV7-8 TGTGCCAGCAGCTTCGGACGGAATAATCAGCCCCAGCATTTT CASSFGRNNQPQHF
TRBD2 TRBJ2-1 many TRBV28 TGTGCCGGTTCCGGGACTAGCGGGGGTTTAGAGCAGTTCTTC CAGSGTSGGLEQFF
- TRBJ2-3 - TRBV5-1 TGCGCCAGCAGCCCCGAGCTGGGAGCTTTGGGGTATTTT CASSPELGALGYF
- TRBJ1-1 - TRBV6-6 TGTGCCAGCAGCGATCAGGGTACTACTAGTGAAGCTTTCTTT CASSDQGTTSEAFF
- TRBJ1-1 - TRBV6-5 TGTGCCAGCAGTTATATAACGGGGGGTACGAAGACTGAAGCTTTCTTT CASSYITGGTKTEAFF
TRBD1 TRBJ1-1 - TRBV2 TGTGCCAGCAGACCCGAATGGACAGGGAACACTGAAGCTTTCTTT CASRPEWTGNTEAFF
- TRBJ1-1 once TRBV6-6 TGTGCCAGCAGTTACTCGGCAGGGGAGAACACTGAAGCTTTCTTT CASSYSAGENTEAFF
TRBD1 TRBJ2-1 - TRBV7-9 TGTGCCAGCAGCCCGACAGGGTGGGATGAGCAGTTCTTC CASSPTGWDEQFF
TRBD1 TRBJ2-3 - TRBV5-1 TGCGCCAGCAGTCCCAGGCTTTTACAGGGGGCGGGAGATACGCAGTATTTT CASSPRLLQGAGDTQYF
- TRBJ2-1 few TRBV10-1 TGCGCCAGCAGTGAGGGCGGCGCATTGTTCTTC CASSEGGALFF
TRBD2 TRBJ2-2 few TRBV29-1 TGCAGCGTAATTAGCGGGAGGGAGCCCGGGGAGCTGTTTTTT CSVISGREPGELFF
- TRBJ1-2 medium-sized TRBV7-2 TGTGCCAGCAGCCCCCGGGAGGGAGCTAACTATGGCTACACCTTC CASSPREGANYGYTF
- TRBJ1-5 few TRBV11-2 TGTGCCAGCAGCTTAGGGCCAAACTGGGGGCCCCAGCATTTT CASSLGPNWGPQHF
- TRBJ2-2 - TRBV19 TGTGCCAGTAGTCGAGGACACTACACCGGGGAGCTGTTTTTT CASSRGHYTGELFF
TRBD1 TRBJ1-1 few TRBV2 TGTGCCAGCAGCGATACAGGGGGGTCGAATGAAGCTTTCTTT CASSDTGGSNEAFF
TRBD1 TRBJ1-2 few TRBV25-1 TGTGCCAGCAGTGGACTCCGGGACAGGGGCGGCTACACCTTC CASSGLRDRGGYTF
- TRBJ1-6 - TRBV11-1 TGTGCCAGCAGCCCAGCGGTAGAAAATTCACCCCTCCACTTT CASSPAVENSPLHF
TRBD1 TRBJ1-5 few TRBV6-5 TGTGCCAGCAGCCGATGGACAGGGGAGGACCAGCCCCAGCATTTT CASSRWTGEDQPQHF
- TRBJ1-1 - TRBV7-9 TGTGCCAGCAGCTGGGGACCGAACACTGAAGCTTTCTTT CASSWGPNTEAFF
- TRBJ1-1 - TRBV6-5 TGTGCCAGCAGCCTAGGGGGGACTAACACTGAAGCTTTCTTT CASSLGGTNTEAFF
- TRBJ1-4 - TRBV6-1 - CASSSSPPRDEKLFF
TRBD2 TRBJ2-1 once TRBV27 TGTGCCAGCAGTGAAGGGCCAGCGGGAGTTTGGAATGAGCAGTTCTTC CASSEGPAGVWNEQFF
- TRBJ2-2 - TRBV29-1 TGCAGCGTTGTGGGGGTGTCGACATTGAACACCGGGGAGCTGTTTTTT CSVVGVSTLNTGELFF
- TRBJ1-6 - TRBV5-5 TGTGCCAGCAGGCCTACTCTTAGCTCCTATAATTCACCCCTCCACTTT CASRPTLSSYNSPLHF
TRBD2 TRBJ2-1 - TRBV30 TGTGCCTGGAGTGTCTCTATCACGGGGGGGGAATACAATGAGCAGTTCTTC CAWSVSITGGEYNEQFF
- TRBJ2-3 - TRBV5-6 TGTGCCAGCAGGTGGGACACCACAGATACGCAGTATTTT CASRWDTTDTQYF
- TRBJ2-5 - TRBV29-1 TGCAGCGCTAGTAATCCAGAGACCCAGTACTTC CSASNPETQYF
- TRBJ2-1 few TRBV11-3 TGTGCCAGCAGCCCTAACGGTTACAATGAGCAGTTCTTC CASSPNGYNEQFF
TRBD2 TRBJ2-3 - TRBV9 TGTGCCAGCAGCGTTGGCGGGAGCACCAATACAGATACGCAGTATTTT CASSVGGSTNTDTQYF
- TRBJ2-7 - TRBV28 TGTGCCAGCAGCCCTGAAAGACGGACAGGGAGGGACGAGCAGTACTTC CASSPERRTGRDEQYF
TRBD1 TRBJ1-1 - TRBV5-1 TGCGCCAGCAGCTATCAGGGACAGAGGAACACTGAAGCTTTCTTT CASSYQGQRNTEAFF
- TRBJ2-1 - TRBV19 TGTGCCAGTAGTATAGCCCGTGGGGGCTCCTACAATGAGCAGTTCTTC CASSIARGGSYNEQFF
- TRBJ1-5 - TRBV6-5 TGTGCCAGCAGTTCTGGGGTTGCCAATCAGCCCCAGCATTTT CASSSGVANQPQHF
TRBD2 TRBJ2-1 - TRBV4-3 TGCGCCAGCAGCCAGGACCCTAGCGGGGCCTACAATGAGCAGTTCTTC CASSQDPSGAYNEQFF
- TRBJ1-1 few TRBV7-9 TGTGCCAGCAGCTTCGAATGGGACACTGAAGCTTTCTTT CASSFEWDTEAFF
- TRBJ1-1 - TRBV28 TGTGCCAGCAGCAACTCGGGGACACTGAACACTGAAGCTTTCTTT CASSNSGTLNTEAFF